The 20 T cell receptor beta chains below come from one sample, sequenced in a study of blood T cell repertoires in COVID-19. TCRdb keeps only in-frame clones here, not all; method: immunoSEQ multiplex PCR. Here the sample spans about 160,000 clones, 80% to 90% being singletons. The sequencing input was peripheral blood. These receptors all come from a woman in her 50s with COVID-19, enrolled during active disease.

The J gene is TRBJ2-3, the V gene TRBV10-3, with 7 bases identical to TRBD1. Germline CDR1 ENHRY, CDR2 SYGVKD. V was pared by 0 bases and J by 1 base, with 4 bases of the junction left unmatched. The CDR3 contains 16 residues. CDR3 region: CAISESQGRGTDTQYF. The CDR3 DNA sequence: TGTGCCATCAGTGAGTCACAGGGGCGAGGCACAGATACGCAGTATTTT.

This chain uses TRBV7-9 with TRBJ2-5, with TRBD1 identical over 9 bases. Germline CDR1 is SEHNR and CDR2 is FQNEAQ (reference sequence). With V trimmed by 1 base and J by 4 bases, 10 bases remained unmatched. The CDR3 runs 17 residues. The CDR3 protein is CASSLGGQGVFGETQYF. The CDR3 DNA is TGTGCCAGCAGCTTAGGGGGACAGGGCGTATTTGGAGAGACCCAGTACTTC.

V usage is TRBV2 and J usage is TRBJ2-3, with a possible D match to TRBD2 (6 bases). V was cut by 8 bases and J by 2 bases, with 17 bases left in between. CDR1 SNHLY and CDR2 FYNNEI come from the germline V gene. CDR3 length: 15 residues. CDR3 sequence: CASEREGTYTDTQYF. In DNA, the CDR3 is TGTGCCAGCGAGAGAGAGGGGACTTACACAGATACGCAGTATTTT.

The rearrangement uses TRBV7-9 and TRBJ2-1, with 8 bases matching TRBD2. J gave up 3 bases and V 5 bases, and 9 bases lay outside the gene matches. Germline-derived CDR1 and CDR2 are SEHNR and FQNEAQ (reference sequence). The CDR3 runs 16 residues. The CDR3: CASSPRGGLHYNEQFF. The CDR3 DNA follows: TGTGCCAGCAGCCCCCGGGGGGGACTGCACTACAATGAGCAGTTCTTC.

V gene TRBV6-6 combines with J gene TRBJ1-2; a weak D match, TRBD1 (6 bases). Germline CDR1 and CDR2: MNHNY and SVGAGI (reference sequence). CDR3 length: 14 amino acids. Trimming shortened V by 5 bases and J by 5 bases, and 15 bases separated the two germline ends. CDR3 DNA: TGTGCCAGCAGTCCATGGACAGAAAGATATGGCTACACCTTC. Its protein product is CASSPWTERYGYTF.

V and J are TRBV18 and TRBJ2-3; 9 bases are a match to TRBD2. V gave up 3 bases and J gave up 3 bases; unmatched junction bases: 7. CDR1 and CDR2 (germline): KGHSH, LQKENI. This CDR3 has 16 residues. CDR3 sequence: CASSPRRGGATDTQYF. The CDR3 nucleotides are TGTGCCAGCTCACCCCGGCGGGGGGGCGCAACAGATACGCAGTATTTT.

This chain joins TRBV6-5 and TRBJ1-4; TRBD1 aligns across 9 bases. Germline V gives CDR1 MNHEY, CDR2 SVGAGI. The CDR3 loop spans 15 amino acids. Losses at the gene ends were 5 bases for V and 5 bases for J; bases not matched to a gene: 6. DNA for the CDR3: TGTGCCAGCAGTACAACAGGGGGCAGAAATGAAAAACTGTTTTTT. Protein: CASSTTGGRNEKLFF.

This clone was seen a single time. This chain uses TRBV11-3 with TRBJ1-2, with 8 bases matching TRBD1. CDR1 is SGHNT, CDR2 YENEEA, per germline. The V and J ends lost 4 bases and 6 bases, in that order; junction bases with no gene match: 10. The CDR3 has 15 residues. CDR3 nucleotide sequence: TGTGCCAGCAGCTCGGGACAGGTTGGATTCGATGGCTACACCTTC. Encoded protein: CASSSGQVGFDGYTF.

This clone was seen once. J is TRBJ1-2 and V is TRBV5-1; 7 bases are shared with TRBD1. Germline CDR1 and CDR2: SGHRS and YFSETQ. The CDR3 has 15 residues. Trimming at V came to 0 bases and at J to 3 bases, leaving 5 bases not matched to a gene. The CDR3 bases are TGCGCCAGCAGCTTGGAACAGGGGTTTTACTATGGCTACACCTTC. This sequence encodes CASSLEQGFYYGYTF.

This sequence joins TRBV3-1 (or the pseudogene TRBV3-2) and TRBJ2-1, with 8 bases matching TRBD2. Trimming removed 5 bases from V and 7 bases from J; junction bases left unmatched: 10. The germline V gene has CDR1 LGHDT and CDR2 YNNKEL (reference sequence). This CDR3 spans 15 amino acids. CDR3 loop: CASSLSAQRGNEQFF. The CDR3 bases are TGTGCCAGCAGCTTGAGTGCTCAGCGGGGGAATGAGCAGTTCTTC.

This clone was counted between two and nine times. DNA for the CDR3: TGTGCCAGCAGACAAGACGGGGTCAATCAGCCCCAGCATTTT. This encodes CASRQDGVNQPQHF. The rearrangement joins TRBV2 to TRBJ1-5; D is unresolved. This CDR3 region has 14 residues. V was clipped by 6 bases and J by 3 bases, with 12 bases between them. The germline gives CDR1 SNHLY, CDR2 FYNNEI. The whole variable domain, filled in from reference TRBV2 and TRBJ1-5, reads EPEVTQTPSHQVTQMGQEVILRCVPISNHLYFYWYRQILGQKVEFLVSFYNNEISEKSEIFDDQFSVERPDGSNFTLKIRSTKLEDSAMYFCASRQDGVNQPQHFGDGTRLSIL.

CDR3 bases: TGCGCCAGCAGCTTGGCAGGGGGCGAAGGTCAGCCCCAGCATTTT. Amino acids: CASSLAGGEGQPQHF. The chain is built from TRBV5-1 and TRBJ1-5; the match to TRBD1 covers 8 bases. Trimming cost V 0 bases and J 6 bases; bases outside gene matches: 5. The CDR3 has 15 amino acids. CDR1 and CDR2 (germline): SGHRS, YFSETQ.

V and J are TRBV6-5 and TRBJ1-5; TRBD1 agrees at 8 bases. The CDR3 is 15 residues long. Germline CDR1 and CDR2: MNHEY and SVGAGI. V lost 6 bases and J lost 3; bases outside the gene matches: 7. The CDR3 sequence is CASRRDRWSNQPQHF. The CDR3 nucleotides read TGTGCCAGCAGGCGGGACAGGTGGTCCAATCAGCCCCAGCATTTT.

The chain joins TRBV5-6 to TRBJ1-5; D perhaps matches TRBD1 (5 bases). V lost 1 base and J 7 bases, leaving 12 bases between the germline ends. Germline V gene lookup returns CDR1 SGHDT and CDR2 YYEEEE. The length of the CDR3 is 14 residues. CDR3 coding DNA: TGTGCCAGCAGCTTGTTGGGGGGTGGGCAGCCCCAGCATTTT. Amino acids: CASSLLGGGQPQHF.

The J gene is TRBJ1-3, the V gene TRBV4-1; the D gene is possibly TRBD1 (6 bases). The ends were cut back, 4 bases at V and 0 bases at J, with 10 bases in the middle. This CDR3 spans 15 amino acids. CDR1 is MGHRA and CDR2 is YSYEKL in the germline V gene. This CDR3 is CASSPRDNSGNTIYF. CDR3 nucleotides: TGCGCCAGCAGCCCTCGGGACAACTCTGGAAACACCATATATTTT.

This clone was seen a handful of times. The chain employs TRBV5-1 and TRBJ2-7; D is perhaps TRBD1 (6 bases). The CDR3 covers 11 residues. Trimming took 5 bases from V and 6 from J, leaving 9 bases between them. Germline assignment: CDR1 SGHRS and CDR2 YFSETQ. CDR3 in amino acids: CASSGGLEQYF. In DNA form, the CDR3 reads TGCGCCAGCAGTGGGGGCCTCGAGCAGTACTTC. Complete variable domain (other parts from reference TRBV5-1 and TRBJ2-7): KAGVTQTPRYLIKTRGQQVTLSCSPISGHRSVSWYQQTPGQGLQFLFEYFSETQRNKGNFPGRFSGRQFSNSRSEMNVSTLELGDSALYLCASSGGLEQYFGPGTRLTVT.

The V gene is TRBV18, the J gene TRBJ1-6; the match to TRBD1 covers 8 bases. With V trimmed by 4 bases and J by 12 bases, 2 bases remained unmatched. This CDR3 comprises 12 residues. Germline lookup yields CDR1 KGHSH and CDR2 LQKENI. The CDR3 region is CASSQGQGPLHF. The CDR3 coding sequence is TGTGCCAGCTCACAAGGACAGGGACCCCTCCACTTT.

The V and J genes are TRBV19 and TRBJ1-5; D gene ambiguous. Germline loops: CDR1 LNHDA, CDR2 SQIVND (reference sequence). The CDR3 is 15 residues long. V lost 3 bases and J 0 bases, leaving 9 bases between the germline ends. CDR3 loop: CASSISRNSNQPQHF. In DNA form, the CDR3 reads TGTGCCAGTAGTATTTCCAGAAATAGCAATCAGCCCCAGCATTTT.

The chain has TRBV5-1 and TRBJ1-6; no reliable D call. The CDR3 totals 18 residues. Trimming cost V 0 bases and J 0 bases, with 13 bases left between them. From germline, CDR1 is SGHRS and CDR2 YFSETQ. In DNA form, the CDR3 reads TGCGCCAGCAGCTTGGAGGTGGGCGCAAGCTCCTATAATTCACCCCTCCACTTT. Its translation: CASSLEVGASSYNSPLHF.

This chain links TRBV6-5 with TRBJ2-7, with TRBD1 matching over 8 bases. Germline V gene data show CDR1 as MNHEY and CDR2 as SVGAGI. CDR3 length equals 15 residues. The V and J ends lost 6 bases and 0 bases, in that order; junction bases with no gene match: 7. CDR3 protein: CASRIRQGPSYEQYF. CDR3 coding DNA: TGTGCCAGCAGAATTAGACAGGGGCCCTCCTACGAGCAGTACTTC.